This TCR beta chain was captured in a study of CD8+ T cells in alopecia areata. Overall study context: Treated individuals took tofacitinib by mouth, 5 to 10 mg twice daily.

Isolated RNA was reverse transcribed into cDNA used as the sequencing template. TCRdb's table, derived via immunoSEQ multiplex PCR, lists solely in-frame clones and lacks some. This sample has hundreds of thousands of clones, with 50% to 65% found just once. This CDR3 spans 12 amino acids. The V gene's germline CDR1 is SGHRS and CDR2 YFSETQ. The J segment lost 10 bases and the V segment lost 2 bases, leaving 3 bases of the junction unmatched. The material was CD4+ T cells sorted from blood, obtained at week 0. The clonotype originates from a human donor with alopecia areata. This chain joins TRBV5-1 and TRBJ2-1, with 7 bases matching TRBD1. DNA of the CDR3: TGCGCCAGCAGCTTTCAGGGGGAAGAGCAGTTCTTC. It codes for CASSFQGEEQFF.